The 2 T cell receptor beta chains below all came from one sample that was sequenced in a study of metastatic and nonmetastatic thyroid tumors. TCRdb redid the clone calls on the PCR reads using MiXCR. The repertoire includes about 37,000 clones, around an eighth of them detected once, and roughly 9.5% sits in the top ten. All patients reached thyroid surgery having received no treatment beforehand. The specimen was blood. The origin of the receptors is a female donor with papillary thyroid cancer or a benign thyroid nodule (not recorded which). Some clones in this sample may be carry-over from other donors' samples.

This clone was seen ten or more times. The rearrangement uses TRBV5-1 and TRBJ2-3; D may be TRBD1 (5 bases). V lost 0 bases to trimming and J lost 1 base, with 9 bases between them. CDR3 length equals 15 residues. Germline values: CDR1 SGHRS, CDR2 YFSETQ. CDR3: CASSLDQGRTDTQYF. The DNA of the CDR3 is TGCGCCAGCAGCTTGGACCAGGGCCGCACAGATACGCAGTATTTT.

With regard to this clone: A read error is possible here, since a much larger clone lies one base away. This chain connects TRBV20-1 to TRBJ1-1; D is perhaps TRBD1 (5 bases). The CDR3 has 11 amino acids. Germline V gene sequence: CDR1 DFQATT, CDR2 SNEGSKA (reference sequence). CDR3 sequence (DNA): TGCAGCCCTAGACAGACCACTGAAGCTTTCTTT. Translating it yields CSPRQTTEAFF.